The T cell receptor (beta chain) described here comes from a study of CD8+CD57+ T cells in acquired aplastic anemia. Overall study context: Mean DNA quantity obtained from sorted CD4+ and CD8+ cells was about 3.2 ug. Study conclusions and caveats: In CD8+ cells, Simpson's diversity showed no significant difference between patients and controls. Patients had twenty-nine CD8+ CDR3 sequences in common with controls (the shared set).

Remarks on this clonotype: The antigen remains unidentified.

Patients picked for sequencing had shown CD8+CD57+ cell expansion detected by flow cytometry. Blood was sampled before the patients had received any therapy. With 0 bases removed from V and 11 bases from J, the gap between germline ends came to 19 bases. The length of the CDR3 is 15 residues. Germline lookup yields CDR1 SGHVS and CDR2 FQNEAQ. The use of genomic DNA as template underpinned the TCR beta VDJ and CDR3 profiling. TCRdb re-analysed the reads in MiXCR, keeping a single row per CDR3 protein. The repertoire holds roughly 250,000 distinct CDR3 sequences, roughly 80% seen once, with approximately 42% in the top ten.

Sequencing was done on a sample of sorted CD4+, CD8+, or CD8+CD57+ T cells (not recorded which) from PBMCs. This TCR derives from a human donor with aplastic anemia. V usage is TRBV7-8 and J usage is TRBJ2-5; D ambiguous. DNA of the CDR3: TGTGCCAGCAGCTTAGCGGCAGACCCTCATAGCAATCAGTACTTC. Its translation is CASSLAADPHSNQYF.